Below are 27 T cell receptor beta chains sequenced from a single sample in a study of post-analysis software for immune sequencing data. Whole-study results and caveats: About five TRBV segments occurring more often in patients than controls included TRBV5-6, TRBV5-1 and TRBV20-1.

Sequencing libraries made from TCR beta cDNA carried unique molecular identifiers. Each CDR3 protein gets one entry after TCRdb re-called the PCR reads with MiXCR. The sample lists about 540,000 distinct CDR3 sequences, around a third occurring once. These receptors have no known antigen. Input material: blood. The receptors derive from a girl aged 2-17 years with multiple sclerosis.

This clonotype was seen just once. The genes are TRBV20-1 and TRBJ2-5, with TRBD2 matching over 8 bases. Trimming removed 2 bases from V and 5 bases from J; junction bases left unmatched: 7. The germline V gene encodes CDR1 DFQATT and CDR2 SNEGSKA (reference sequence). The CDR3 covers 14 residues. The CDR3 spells CSARRSGGEETQYF. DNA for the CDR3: TGCAGTGCTAGACGCAGCGGGGGCGAGGAGACCCAGTACTTC.

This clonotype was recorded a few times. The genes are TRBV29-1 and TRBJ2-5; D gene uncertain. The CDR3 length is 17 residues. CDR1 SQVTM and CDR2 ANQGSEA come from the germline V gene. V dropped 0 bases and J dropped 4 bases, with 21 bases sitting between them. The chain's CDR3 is CSVEDCSFDPAPETQYF. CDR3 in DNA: TGCAGCGTTGAAGATTGCTCGTTTGACCCTGCCCCAGAGACCCAGTACTTC.

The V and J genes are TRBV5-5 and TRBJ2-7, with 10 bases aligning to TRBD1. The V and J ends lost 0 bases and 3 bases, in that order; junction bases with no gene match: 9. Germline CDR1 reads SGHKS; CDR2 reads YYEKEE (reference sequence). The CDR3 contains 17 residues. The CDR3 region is CASSLVPPGQGYYEQYF. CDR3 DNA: TGTGCCAGCAGCTTGGTCCCCCCGGGACAGGGGTACTACGAGCAGTACTTC.

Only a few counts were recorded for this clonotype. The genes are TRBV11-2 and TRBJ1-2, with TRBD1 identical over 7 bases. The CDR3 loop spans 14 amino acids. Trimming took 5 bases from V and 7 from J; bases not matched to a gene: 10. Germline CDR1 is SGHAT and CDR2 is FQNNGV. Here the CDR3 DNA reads TGTGCCAGCAGCCCCAGGGGGATGGGGCTTGGCTACACCTTC. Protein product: CASSPRGMGLGYTF.

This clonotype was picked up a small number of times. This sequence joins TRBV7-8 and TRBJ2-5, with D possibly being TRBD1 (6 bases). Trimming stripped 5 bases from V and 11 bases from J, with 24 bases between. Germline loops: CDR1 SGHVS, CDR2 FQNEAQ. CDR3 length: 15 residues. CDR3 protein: CASSTGLLYEREQYF. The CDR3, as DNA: TGTGCCAGCAGCACAGGGCTCTTGTATGAGAGAGAGCAGTACTTC.

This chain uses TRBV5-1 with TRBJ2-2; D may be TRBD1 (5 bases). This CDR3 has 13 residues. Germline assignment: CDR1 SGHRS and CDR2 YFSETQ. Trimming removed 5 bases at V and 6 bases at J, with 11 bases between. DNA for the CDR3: TGCGCCAGCAGATCAGGGTCGTCCGGGGAGCTGTTTTTT. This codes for CASRSGSSGELFF. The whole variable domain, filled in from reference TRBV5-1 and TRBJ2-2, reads KAGVTQTPRYLIKTRGQQVTLSCSPISGHRSVSWYQQTPGQGLQFLFEYFSETQRNKGNFPGRFSGRQFSNSRSEMNVSTLELGDSALYLCASRSGSSGELFFGEGSRLTVL.

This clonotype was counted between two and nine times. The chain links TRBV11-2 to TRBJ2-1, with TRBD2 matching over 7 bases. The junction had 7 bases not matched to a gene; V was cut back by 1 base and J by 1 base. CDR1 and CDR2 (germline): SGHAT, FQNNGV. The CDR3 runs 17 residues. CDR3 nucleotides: TGTGCCAGCAGCTTAGTAATAGGTAGCGGGTCCTACAATGAGCAGTTCTTC. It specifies CASSLVIGSGSYNEQFF.

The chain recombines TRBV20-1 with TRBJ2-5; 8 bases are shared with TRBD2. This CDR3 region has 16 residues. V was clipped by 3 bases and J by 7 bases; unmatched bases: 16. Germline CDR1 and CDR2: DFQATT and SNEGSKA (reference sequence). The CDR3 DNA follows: TGCAGTGCTAGTTACGCGGGGGGCCCCTCTACGTGGACCCAGTACTTC. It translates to CSASYAGGPSTWTQYF.

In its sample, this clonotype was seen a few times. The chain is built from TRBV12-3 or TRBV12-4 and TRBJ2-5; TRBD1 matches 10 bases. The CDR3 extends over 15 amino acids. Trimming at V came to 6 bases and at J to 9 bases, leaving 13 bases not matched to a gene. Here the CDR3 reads CASRDTGTGAAAQYF. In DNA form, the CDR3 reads TGTGCCAGCAGGGACACCGGGACAGGGGCCGCGGCCCAGTACTTC.

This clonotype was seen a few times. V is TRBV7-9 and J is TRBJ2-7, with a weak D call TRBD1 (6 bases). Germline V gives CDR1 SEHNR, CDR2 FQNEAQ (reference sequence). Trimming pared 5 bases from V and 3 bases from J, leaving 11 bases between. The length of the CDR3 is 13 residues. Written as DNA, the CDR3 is TGTGCCAGCAGCCCCACAGGGAACTACGAGCAGTACTTC. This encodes CASSPTGNYEQYF. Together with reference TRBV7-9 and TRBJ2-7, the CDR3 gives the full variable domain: DTGVSQNPRHKITKRGQNVTFRCDPISEHNRLYWYRQTLGQGPEFLTYFQNEAQLEKSRLLSDRFSAERPKGSFSTLEIQRTEQGDSAMYLCASSPTGNYEQYFGPGTRLTVT.

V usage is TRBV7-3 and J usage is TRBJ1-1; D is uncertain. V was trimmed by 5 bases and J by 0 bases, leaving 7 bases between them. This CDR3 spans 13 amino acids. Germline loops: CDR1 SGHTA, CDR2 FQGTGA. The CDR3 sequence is CASSPLMNTEAFF. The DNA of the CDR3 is TGTGCCAGCAGCCCACTAATGAACACTGAAGCTTTCTTT.

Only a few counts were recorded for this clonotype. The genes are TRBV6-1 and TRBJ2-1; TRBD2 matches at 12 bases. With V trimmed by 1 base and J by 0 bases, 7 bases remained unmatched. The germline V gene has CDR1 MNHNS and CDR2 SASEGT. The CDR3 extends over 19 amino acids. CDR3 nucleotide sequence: TGTGCCAGCAGTGAAGGGCTAGCGGGGGGGCGAATCTCCTACAATGAGCAGTTCTTC. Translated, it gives CASSEGLAGGRISYNEQFF.

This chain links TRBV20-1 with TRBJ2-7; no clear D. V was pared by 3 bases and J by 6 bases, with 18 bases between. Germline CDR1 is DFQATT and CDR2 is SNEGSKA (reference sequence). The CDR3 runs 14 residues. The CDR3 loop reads CSASRTGAALEQYF. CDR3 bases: TGCAGTGCTAGCAGGACGGGCGCGGCTCTCGAGCAGTACTTC.

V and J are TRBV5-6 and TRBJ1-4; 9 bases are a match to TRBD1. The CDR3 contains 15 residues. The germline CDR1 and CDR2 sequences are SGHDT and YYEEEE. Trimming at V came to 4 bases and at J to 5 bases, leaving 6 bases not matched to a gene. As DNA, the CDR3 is TGTGCCAGCAGCGATACAGGGGGCCTCAATGAAAAACTGTTTTTT. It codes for CASSDTGGLNEKLFF.

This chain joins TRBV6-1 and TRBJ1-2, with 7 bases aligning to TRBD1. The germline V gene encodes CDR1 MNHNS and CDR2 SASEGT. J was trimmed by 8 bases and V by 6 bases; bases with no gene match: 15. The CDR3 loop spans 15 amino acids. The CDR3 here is CASSARRQGIYGYTF. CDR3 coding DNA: TGTGCCAGCAGCGCGAGGAGACAGGGTATATACGGCTACACCTTC.

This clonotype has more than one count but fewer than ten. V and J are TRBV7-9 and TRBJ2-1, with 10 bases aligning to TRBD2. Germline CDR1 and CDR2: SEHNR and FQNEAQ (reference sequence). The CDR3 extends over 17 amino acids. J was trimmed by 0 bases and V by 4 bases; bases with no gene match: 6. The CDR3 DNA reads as TGTGCCAGCAGCTCTCCTAGCGGGGGCATCTCCTACAATGAGCAGTTCTTC. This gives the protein CASSSPSGGISYNEQFF.

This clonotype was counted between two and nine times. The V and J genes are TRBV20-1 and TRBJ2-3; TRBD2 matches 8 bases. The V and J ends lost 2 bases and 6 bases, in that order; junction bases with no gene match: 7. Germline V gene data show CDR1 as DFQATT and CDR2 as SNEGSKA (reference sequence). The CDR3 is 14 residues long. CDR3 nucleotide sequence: TGCAGTGCTAGAAGCGGCGGGGGGTGGGATACGCAGTATTTT. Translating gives CSARSGGGWDTQYF.

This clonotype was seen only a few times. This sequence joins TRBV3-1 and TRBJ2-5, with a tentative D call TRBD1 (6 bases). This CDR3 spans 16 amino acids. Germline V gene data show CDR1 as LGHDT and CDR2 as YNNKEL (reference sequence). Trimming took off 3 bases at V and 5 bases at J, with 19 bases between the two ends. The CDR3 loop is CASSHEHPGVSETQYF. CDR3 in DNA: TGTGCCAGCAGCCACGAACACCCAGGGGTTTCTGAGACCCAGTACTTC.

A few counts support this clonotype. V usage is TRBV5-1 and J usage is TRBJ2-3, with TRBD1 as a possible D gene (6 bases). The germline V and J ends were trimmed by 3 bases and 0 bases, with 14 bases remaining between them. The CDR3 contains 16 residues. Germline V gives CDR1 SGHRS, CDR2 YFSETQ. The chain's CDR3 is CASSSRTASSTDTQYF. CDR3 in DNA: TGCGCCAGCAGCTCCCGGACAGCTTCAAGCACAGATACGCAGTATTTT.

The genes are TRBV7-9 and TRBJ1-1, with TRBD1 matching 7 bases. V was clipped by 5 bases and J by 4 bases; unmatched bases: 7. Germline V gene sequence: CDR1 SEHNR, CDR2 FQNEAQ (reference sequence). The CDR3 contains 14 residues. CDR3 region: CASSALRGVTEAFF. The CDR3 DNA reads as TGTGCCAGCAGCGCTCTCAGGGGGGTCACTGAAGCTTTCTTT.

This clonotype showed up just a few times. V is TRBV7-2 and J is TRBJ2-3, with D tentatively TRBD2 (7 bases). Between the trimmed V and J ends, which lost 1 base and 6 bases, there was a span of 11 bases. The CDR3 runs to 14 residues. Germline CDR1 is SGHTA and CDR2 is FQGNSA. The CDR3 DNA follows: TGTGCCAGCAGCTTAGGGGGGGGGCGGGATACGCAGTATTTT. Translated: CASSLGGGRDTQYF. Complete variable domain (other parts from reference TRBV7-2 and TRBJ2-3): GAGVSQSPSNKVTEKGKDVELRCDPISGHTALYWYRQSLGQGLEFLIYFQGNSAPDKSGLPSDRFSAERTGGSVSTLTIQRTQQEDSAVYLCASSLGGGRDTQYFGPGTRLTVL.

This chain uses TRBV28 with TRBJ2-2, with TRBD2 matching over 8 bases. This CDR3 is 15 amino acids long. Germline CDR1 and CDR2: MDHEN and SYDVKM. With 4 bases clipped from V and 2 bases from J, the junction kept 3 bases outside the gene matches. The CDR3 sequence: CASSSGGPNTGELFF. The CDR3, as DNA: TGTGCCAGCAGTTCGGGGGGGCCAAACACCGGGGAGCTGTTTTTT.

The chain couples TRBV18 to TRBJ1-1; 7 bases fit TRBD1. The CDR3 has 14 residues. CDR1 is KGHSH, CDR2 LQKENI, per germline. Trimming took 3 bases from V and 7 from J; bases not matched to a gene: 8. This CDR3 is CASSPQSGGGEAFF. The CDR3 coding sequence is TGTGCCAGCTCACCTCAATCAGGGGGAGGTGAAGCTTTCTTT.

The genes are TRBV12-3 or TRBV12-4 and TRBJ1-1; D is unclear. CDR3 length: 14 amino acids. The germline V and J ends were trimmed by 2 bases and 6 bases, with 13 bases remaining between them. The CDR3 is CASSLSGDGSEAFF. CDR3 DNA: TGTGCCAGCAGTTTATCGGGAGATGGGTCTGAAGCTTTCTTT.

The CDR3 coding sequence is TGTGCCAGCTCACCACCCTTGGACTTTAACTATGGCTACACCTTC. This codes for CASSPPLDFNYGYTF. The chain recombines TRBV18 with TRBJ1-2, with unresolved D. Germline lookup yields CDR1 KGHSH and CDR2 LQKENI. V dropped 0 bases and J dropped 1 base, with 9 bases sitting between them. The CDR3 runs 15 residues.

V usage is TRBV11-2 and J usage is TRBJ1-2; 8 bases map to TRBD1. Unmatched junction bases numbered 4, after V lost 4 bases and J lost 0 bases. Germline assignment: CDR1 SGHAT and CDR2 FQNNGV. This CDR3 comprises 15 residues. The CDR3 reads CASSWTGSPNYGYTF. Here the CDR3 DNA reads TGTGCCAGCAGCTGGACAGGGTCGCCTAACTATGGCTACACCTTC.

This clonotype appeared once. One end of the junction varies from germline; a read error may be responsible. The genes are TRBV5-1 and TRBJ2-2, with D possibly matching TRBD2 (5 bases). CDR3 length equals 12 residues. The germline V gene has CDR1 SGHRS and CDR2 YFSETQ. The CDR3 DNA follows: TGCGCCAGCAGCTTATTAATCGGGGAGCGGTTTTTT. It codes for CASSLLIGERFF.